A single sample gave rise to the 32 T cell receptor beta chains below, sequenced in a study of tumor and adjacent non-tumor tissue in lung cancer. The library came from three nested PCR rounds adapted from ARM-PCR protocols. MiXCR was run by TCRdb on the multiplex PCR reads, yielding one entry per CDR3 protein. Of over 60,000 distinct CDR3 sequences listed, 80% are singletons. This sample's RNA came from whole unsorted tissue. Sample: lung tumor tissue. All receptors come from a woman in her fifties or sixties with non-small cell lung cancer.

The chain employs TRBV6-1 and TRBJ1-1; perhaps TRBD1 as D (6 bases). CDR1 MNHNS and CDR2 SASEGT come from the germline V gene. There are 14 residues in the CDR3. Trimming shortened V by 5 bases and J by 6 bases, and 16 bases separated the two germline ends. The CDR3 is CASSQGTGLPEAFF. DNA for the CDR3: TGTGCCAGCAGTCAGGGGACGGGGTTGCCTGAAGCTTTCTTT.

In the case of this clonotype: This is likely a read error, given that the CDR3 carries no conserved phenylalanine or tryptophan at its end. The gene calls are TRBV6-5 and TRBJ2-7, with a possible D match to TRBD1 (5 bases). The CDR3 has 14 residues. Germline loops: CDR1 MNHEY, CDR2 SVGAGI. The germline V and J ends were trimmed by 5 bases and 0 bases, with 11 bases remaining between them. This chain's CDR3 is CASSRTTSSYEQYY. The CDR3 nucleotides are TGTGCCAGCAGTAGGACAACGAGCTCCTACGAGCAGTACTAC.

Notes on this clonotype: An end of the junction does not agree with germline; a read error may underlie this. The V gene is TRBV11-1, the J gene TRBJ2-1; D not resolved. This CDR3 contains 15 residues. Germline V lookup: CDR1 SGHAT, CDR2 FQDESV (reference sequence). CDR3 in DNA: TGTGCAAGCAGCTTAGGGTGGGATAGTTACAATGAGCAGTTCTTC. This encodes CASSLGWDSYNEQFF. Looking up the rest from reference TRBV11-1 and TRBJ2-1 gives the full variable domain: EAEVAQSPRYKITEKSQAVAFWCDPISGHATLYWYRQILGQGPELLVQFQDESVVDDSQLPKDRFSAERLKGVDSTLKIQPAELGDSAMYLCASSLGWDSYNEQFFGPGTRLTVL.

This clonotype has ten or more counts. The chain has TRBV30 and TRBJ2-7; 12 positions match TRBD1. The CDR3 has 14 residues. Germline V gene lookup returns CDR1 GTSNPN and CDR2 SVGIG (reference sequence). The trim removed 4 bases at V and 5 bases at J, leaving 6 bases unmatched. Written as DNA, the CDR3 is TGTGCCTGGATGACCGGGACAGGGGGCGACGAGCAGTACTTC. Translating it yields CAWMTGTGGDEQYF.

A few counts support this clonotype. This may come from a read error, since a much larger clone is one base off. This CDR3 reads CATSDVGSDTQYF. As DNA, the CDR3 is TGTGCCACCAGTGACGTAGGGTCAGATACGCAGTATTTT. The chain recombines TRBV24-1 with TRBJ2-3, with D uncertain. The CDR3 consists of 13 residues. The V gene lost 4 bases and the J gene lost 4 bases, with 8 bases spanning the gap. Looked up from germline, CDR1 is KGHDR and CDR2 is SFDVKD.

Regarding this clonotype: No DNA is shown, since the ends of the CDR3 on it are uncertain; the CDR3 is the one TCRdb lists. The V call is TRBV11-2, the J call TRBJ2-7. The CDR3 is 15 amino acids in total, end residues counted. CDR1 is SGHAT and CDR2 is FQNNGV in the germline V gene. The CDR3 sequence is CDSSPWAGGSYEQYF.

A single count supports this clonotype. The chain combines TRBV20-1 with TRBJ2-7; D possibly corresponds to TRBD1 (6 bases). This CDR3 has 14 residues. The germline gives CDR1 DFQATT, CDR2 SNEGSKA (reference sequence). CDR3 protein: CNVTEGQSSYEQYV. The CDR3 coding sequence is TGCAATGTTACTGAAGGACAGAGCTCCTACGAGCAGTACGTC.

This chain joins TRBV6-5 and TRBJ2-7; D tentatively reads TRBD1 or TRBD2 (6 bases each). Trimming took off 3 bases at V and 0 bases at J, with 24 bases between the two ends. CDR1 is MNHEY and CDR2 is SVGAGI in the germline V gene. The CDR3 loop spans 19 amino acids. This CDR3 reads CASSYRAPGGTFTSYEQYF. Written as DNA, the CDR3 is TGTGCCAGCAGTTATAGGGCCCCAGGAGGGACATTCACCTCCTACGAGCAGTACTTC.

This clonotype was counted a few times. This chain links TRBV15 with TRBJ2-7; D gene ambiguous. V was clipped by 0 bases and J by 3 bases, with 6 bases between them. The germline CDR1 and CDR2 sequences are LNHNV and YYDKDF (reference sequence). The CDR3 length is 13 residues. CDR3 residues: CATSRDPVYEQYF. The CDR3 DNA follows: TGTGCCACCAGCAGAGACCCAGTCTACGAGCAGTACTTC.

Turning to this clonotype: The junction departs from the called germline gene at one end, perhaps through a read error. The chain combines TRBV20-1 with TRBJ1-4; unclear D gene. This CDR3 is 11 amino acids long. CDR1 is DFQATT, CDR2 SNEGSKA, per germline (reference sequence). CDR3 protein: CSAWHDEKVFF. CDR3 nucleotides: TGCAGTGCATGGCATGATGAAAAAGTGTTTTTT.

Of note for this clonotype: Sequence at one end of the junction differs from germline and may be a read error. The CDR3 loop is CAISATSQISGANILTF. As DNA, the CDR3 is TGTGCCATCAGTGCAACTTCTCAGATCTCTGGGGCCAACATCCTGACTTTC. The J gene is TRBJ2-6, the V gene TRBV10-3, with D tentatively TRBD1 (5 bases). Germline V gene sequence: CDR1 ENHRY, CDR2 SYGVKD. CDR3 length: 17 amino acids.

In the case of this clonotype: Mismatch with germline at one junction end may stem from a read error. The rearrangement links TRBV28 to TRBJ2-1; TRBD2 matches 7 bases. CDR3 size: 15 residues. Germline CDR1 MDHEN, CDR2 SYDVKM. CDR3 region: CARSLETSCYNEQFF. The DNA for the CDR3 is TGTGCCAGGAGTTTAGAGACTAGCTGCTACAATGAGCAGTTCTTC.

Turning to this clonotype: This CDR3 is missing its conserved last phenylalanine or tryptophan, likely due to a read error. The chain carries TRBV6-5 and TRBJ1-6, with 10 bases fitting TRBD1. Looked up from germline, CDR1 is MNHEY and CDR2 is SVGAGI. The CDR3 runs 13 residues. In DNA, the CDR3 is TGTACCAGCAGAGGGACAGGGGATTCACCCCTCCACTCT. Protein product: CTSRGTGDSPLHS.

This clonotype was found a few times. Because it lacks the conserved phenylalanine or tryptophan at the end, this CDR3 is likely a read error. The chain joins TRBV6-2 or TRBV6-3 to TRBJ2-1; D remains ambiguous. The germline V gene has CDR1 MNHEY and CDR2 SVGEGT. This CDR3 has 14 amino acids. In nucleotides, the CDR3 is TGCGCCAGCAGTTACACCGACAATTACAATGAGCAGTTCTAC. Encoded protein: CASSYTDNYNEQFY.

The chain couples TRBV6-1 to TRBJ2-5, with 7 bases aligning to TRBD1. This CDR3 has 14 residues. The V gene's germline CDR1 is MNHNS and CDR2 SASEGT. J was trimmed by 5 bases and V by 3 bases; bases with no gene match: 6. The CDR3 sequence: CASSDGQEHETQYF. CDR3 coding DNA: TGTGCCAGCAGTGATGGACAGGAGCACGAGACCCAGTACTTC.

This clonotype was seen a single time. A junction boundary mismatches the germline segment, possibly from a read error. V is TRBV11-2 and J is TRBJ2-7; D unclear. CDR3 size: 15 residues. Germline CDR1 and CDR2: SGHAT and FQNNGV. Here the CDR3 DNA reads TGTGCCAGGAGCTTATCTTCAAGTCCCTCCTACGAGCAGTACTTC. Translated, it gives CARSLSSSPSYEQYF.

The V call is TRBV12-3 or TRBV12-4, the J call TRBJ2-6; D gene uncertain. The CDR3 extends over 13 amino acids. Trimming pared 0 bases from V and 15 bases from J, leaving 12 bases between. For the CDR3, the DNA is TGTGCCAGCAGTTTAGCGTACCTCTCTCCCCTGACTTTC. As protein: CASSLAYLSPLTF.

This clonotype has at least ten counts. This rearrangement joins TRBV6-1 to TRBJ2-5; D call uncertain. CDR3 length equals 12 residues. Germline-derived CDR1 and CDR2 are MNHNS and SASEGT. Between the trimmed V and J ends, which lost 9 bases and 9 bases, there was a span of 17 bases. The CDR3 spells CASHLRGEAQYF. DNA for the CDR3: TGTGCCAGTCACCTGAGAGGCGAGGCCCAGTACTTC.

As to this clonotype: A read error is likely, as this CDR3 ends without the conserved phenylalanine or tryptophan. The CDR3, as DNA: TGCAGCGTTGGGGAGTGTCCGATGAACACTGAAGCTTTCTTA. Translated, it gives CSVGECPMNTEAFL. This chain uses TRBV29-1 with TRBJ1-1; D ambiguous. Germline CDR1 reads SQVTM; CDR2 reads ANQGSEA. The V end lost 4 bases, the J end lost 0 bases, and 12 bases lay between the germline ends. The CDR3 has 14 residues.

A note on this clonotype: At one end the junction does not follow the germline gene, possibly because of a read error. This chain links TRBV29-1 with TRBJ1-5, with D possibly being TRBD1 (5 bases). This CDR3 comprises 13 residues. Per the germline V gene, CDR1 is SQVTM and CDR2 is ANQGSEA. The CDR3 spells CSVGVQTDQPQHF. The CDR3 nucleotides read TGCAGTGTTGGGGTACAGACAGATCAGCCCCAGCATTTT.

This chain uses TRBV19 with TRBJ2-3; the match to TRBD2 covers 8 bases. Looked up from germline, CDR1 is LNHDA and CDR2 is SQIVND (reference sequence). V was clipped by 7 bases and J by 1 base; unmatched bases: 7. The CDR3 sequence is 15 residues long. The CDR3 is CASNSGAPGTDTQYF. In nucleotides, the CDR3 is TGTGCCAGTAATAGCGGGGCTCCCGGCACAGATACGCAGTATTTT.

The genes are TRBV20-1 and TRBJ2-1, with D perhaps TRBD1 (5 bases). The V end was cut by 1 base, the J end by 3 bases, with 13 bases between. The germline CDR1 and CDR2 sequences are DFQATT and SNEGSKA (reference sequence). The CDR3 covers 15 residues. CDR3 in DNA: TGCAGTGCTAGAGTTGCAGGGCTCCTCTACAATGAGCAGTTCTTC. Amino acids: CSARVAGLLYNEQFF.

This clonotype came up once. A much more abundant neighbour one base away suggests this may be a read error. J is TRBJ2-3 and V is TRBV6-5, with TRBD2 as a possible D gene (5 bases). With 5 bases removed from V and 3 bases from J, the gap between germline ends came to 15 bases. This CDR3 spans 15 amino acids. Germline CDR1 and CDR2: MNHEY and SVGAGI. The DNA of the CDR3 is TGTGCCAGCAGTGCCCCGGTCCGACTAACAGATACGCAGTATTTT. This gives the protein CASSAPVRLTDTQYF.

V gene TRBV20-1 combines with J gene TRBJ2-3; 8 bases align to TRBD2. This CDR3 is built from 14 residues. Germline CDR1 and CDR2: DFQATT and SNEGSKA (reference sequence). The J segment lost 7 bases and the V segment lost 7 bases, leaving 13 bases of the junction unmatched. The CDR3 DNA reads as TGCAGTGTGGCCGGGACTAGTATGATAAATACGCAGTATTTT. Translating it yields CSVAGTSMINTQYF.

As to this clonotype: Because the CDR3 is missing its conserved closing phenylalanine or tryptophan, this is likely a read error. This chain links TRBV6-5 with TRBJ2-5, with D unresolved. The CDR3 covers 12 residues. Germline V gene data show CDR1 as MNHEY and CDR2 as SVGAGI. In nucleotides, the CDR3 is TGTGCTAGCAGTCACACCTCAGAGACCCAGTACATC. Protein product: CASSHTSETQYI.

The chain employs TRBV20-1 and TRBJ2-7; D might be TRBD1 or TRBD2, each matching 5 bases. Trimming cost V 0 bases and J 4 bases, with 16 bases left between them. CDR3 length: 15 amino acids. From germline, CDR1 is DFQATT and CDR2 SNEGSKA (reference sequence). CDR3 DNA: TGCAGTGCTAGAGACAAATGGGGGAGTAGGTACGAGCAGTACTTC. This translates into CSARDKWGSRYEQYF.

This clonotype has a single count. This likely comes from a read error, as the CDR3 has no conserved phenylalanine or tryptophan at its end. As DNA, the CDR3 is TGTGCGAGCACCTTCGGGACAGGGGTTACCTACGAGCAGTACTCC. Translation: CASTFGTGVTYEQYS. The chain is built from TRBV11-2 and TRBJ2-7; TRBD1 aligns across 10 bases. CDR1 and CDR2 from the germline V gene are SGHAT and FQNNGV. This CDR3 is built from 15 residues.

This clonotype was detected only a few times. The chain joins TRBV9 to TRBJ2-7; TRBD2 matches at 12 bases. The CDR3 runs 16 residues. Per the germline V gene, CDR1 is SGDLS and CDR2 is YYNGEE. V gave up 3 bases and J gave up 6 bases; unmatched junction bases: 10. In DNA, the CDR3 is TGTGCCAGCAGCGCGACTAGCGGGAGTCTACCGGGCGAGCAGTACTTC. Its translation: CASSATSGSLPGEQYF.

The chain uses TRBV6-1 and TRBJ2-1, with D possibly being TRBD1 (6 bases). Between the trimmed V and J ends, which lost 9 bases and 9 bases, there was a span of 27 bases. From germline, CDR1 is MNHNS and CDR2 SASEGT. The CDR3 spans 16 residues. The CDR3 protein is CARRSLTGSFMGEQFF. CDR3 nucleotides: TGTGCCAGGAGGAGCCTAACAGGGTCCTTTATGGGTGAGCAGTTCTTC.

With respect to this clonotype: The conserved final phenylalanine or tryptophan is absent from the CDR3, which likely points to a read error. It is unclear where the CDR3 begins or ends on the DNA, so no DNA is shown, and the CDR3 is as TCRdb lists it. The chain couples TRBV29-1 to TRBJ2-7; TRBD1 was called by the table and not checked on the DNA. Counting both end residues, the CDR3 totals 14 amino acids. In germline, CDR1 is SQVTM, CDR2 ANQGSEA. CDR3 in amino acids: CSVRGRGDSYEQYY.

The chain couples TRBV20-1 to TRBJ1-5; D call uncertain. The germline gives CDR1 DFQATT, CDR2 SNEGSKA (reference sequence). The CDR3 has 15 amino acids. V lost 5 bases, J lost 3 bases, and 17 bases lay in between. DNA for the CDR3: TGCAGTGCTTCATACACAGAAGGAACCAATCAGCCCCAGCATTTT. Its protein product is CSASYTEGTNQPQHF.

V usage is TRBV29-1 and J usage is TRBJ1-1, with D perhaps matching TRBD1 (5 bases). This CDR3 is 13 amino acids long. Germline assignment: CDR1 SQVTM and CDR2 ANQGSEA. With 6 bases removed from V and 3 bases from J, the gap between germline ends came to 14 bases. The CDR3 reads CSVFKGWYTEAFF. The CDR3 bases are TGCAGCGTCTTCAAGGGGTGGTACACTGAAGCTTTCTTT.